This is a list of T cell receptor beta chains from one sample in a study of shared clonotypes between healthy human individuals. Only in-frame clones appear in the TCRdb table, and some are missing; sequencing was by immunoSEQ multiplex PCR. The sample lists about 710,000 clones; around 73% were seen once. Sequencing input: memory CD4+ T cells sorted from blood. The origin of the receptors is a woman aged 25 to 39 in good health. CDR3s include the opening cysteine and the closing phenylalanine or tryptophan. Not every row has a clone size; where given, it reads once, few, many or a size class.

clone_size v_call cdr3_aa
. TRBV19 CASRLAGAKEQYF
. TRBV5-6 CASSPRRAGTDTQYF
few TRBV4-2 CASSQTTSGSTGELFF
. TRBV9 CASSVGSGGQPQHF
few TRBV13 CASSSRPPWTDSGNTIYF
. TRBV5-1 CASSLVTGWELFF
. TRBV7-8 CASSLTGTQYGYTF
. TRBV30 CAWSRQGNGYTF
. TRBV30 CVGTSSGDTQYF
. TRBV4-1 CASTRSALEVYEQYF
. TRBV2 CASTRGGAQYF
once TRBV27 CASSFTTGMVSPLHF
few TRBV29-1 CSATQGSSYNEQFF
. TRBV6-6 CASRNGNQPQHF
. TRBV11-2 CASSLVRDTEAFF
. TRBV19 CASRKGTSSTDTQYF
. TRBV19 CASSIFLVQETQYF
. TRBV5-1 CASSLEISGFITGELFF
. TRBV10-1 CASNGHRNGELFF
. TRBV19 CASSIVGGYSGNTIYF
. TRBV14 CASSQKRGLRSNEQFF
. TRBV10-3 CAISDRGFAQETQYF
. TRBV5-1 CASTPGGDVAYEQYF
. TRBV5-6 CASSKRSGLTDTQYF
once TRBV19 CASSTSGSFNEQFF
few TRBV19 CASSSPGLGGTDTQYF
. TRBV10-3 CAIRGLNTEAFF
. TRBV4-1 CASSPNLRTSGRQLTGELFF
. TRBV5-4 CASSLGDRYEQYF